This entry lists 32 T cell receptor beta chains sequenced from one sample in a study of spatial heterogeneity in lung cancer. Study-wide results and limits: Mutation counts in tumors were tracked by counts of expanded intratumoral alpha and beta TCRs.

TCRdb re-derived calls from the 5' RACE reads in MiXCR, one entry per CDR3 protein. The sample consists of about 18,000 distinct CDR3 sequences, over 7% of them appearing once. Which antigens these TCRs recognize remains unknown. The time point was: sample taken at primary tumor resection. The sequenced sample was lung tumor tissue, obtained at surgery. The source is a female donor with early-stage non-small cell lung cancer.

The rearrangement uses TRBV5-6 and TRBJ2-6; TRBD2 might be the D (5 bases). Germline assignment: CDR1 SGHDT and CDR2 YYEEEE. The V end lost 4 bases, the J end lost 0 bases, and 29 bases lay between the germline ends. The CDR3 consists of 22 residues. The chain's CDR3 is CASSPQFRGRGARVSGANVLTF. DNA for the CDR3: TGTGCCAGCAGCCCCCAATTCCGAGGCCGTGGAGCGCGGGTCTCTGGGGCCAACGTCCTGACTTTC.

This clonotype has a count of ten or more. The rearrangement uses TRBV2 and TRBJ2-7, with D hard to call. The CDR3 loop spans 14 amino acids. CDR1 is SNHLY, CDR2 FYNNEI, per germline. The V gene lost 8 bases and the J gene lost 0 bases, with 14 bases spanning the gap. CDR3 bases: TGTGCCAGCCAAGCGCGGAAGAGCTCCTACGAGCAGTACTTC. As protein: CASQARKSSYEQYF.

This clonotype was observed a few times. The V gene is TRBV5-5, the J gene TRBJ2-2; the D call may be TRBD1 or TRBD2 (5 bases each). Germline values: CDR1 SGHKS, CDR2 YYEKEE (reference sequence). The CDR3 spans 15 residues. Trimming removed 4 bases from V and 6 bases from J, with 16 bases in between. The CDR3 loop reads CASSPGTVGSGELFF. The DNA for the CDR3 is TGTGCCAGCAGCCCCGGGACCGTTGGGTCCGGGGAGCTGTTTTTT. The variable domain in full, with the rest retrieved from reference TRBV5-5 and TRBJ2-2, is DAGVTQSPTHLIKTRGQQVTLRCSPISGHKSVSWYQQVLGQGPQFIFQYYEKEERGRGNFPDRFSARQFPNYSSELNVNALLLGDSALYLCASSPGTVGSGELFFGEGSRLTVL.

Worth noting for this clonotype: The junction differs from germline at one of its ends, possibly a read error. The chain has TRBV4-1 and TRBJ1-3; no clear D gene. CDR3 length: 15 residues. Germline-derived CDR1 and CDR2 are MGHRA and YSYEKL. CDR3 bases: TGCGCCAACAGCCAAGGAGGTTCCTCTGGAAACACCATATATTTT. As protein: CANSQGGSSGNTIYF.

In this sample, this clonotype turned up many times. J is TRBJ1-1 and V is TRBV25-1; D perhaps matches TRBD1 (6 bases). The CDR3 extends over 14 amino acids. Per the germline V gene, CDR1 is MGHDK and CDR2 is SYGVNS. V gave up 8 bases and J gave up 10 bases, with 23 bases separating them. The chain's CDR3 is CASSPRGGKSRAFF. CDR3 nucleotides: TGTGCCAGCTCACCAAGGGGGGGGAAATCAAGAGCTTTCTTT.

Many counts were recorded for this clonotype. The rearrangement links TRBV11-2 to TRBJ2-6; tentatively, D is TRBD2 (5 bases). Germline-derived CDR1 and CDR2 are SGHAT and FQNNGV. V was shortened by 1 base and J by 4 bases, with 20 bases between the two germline ends. The CDR3 loop spans 19 amino acids. The chain's CDR3 is CASSLAPGSSPSGANVLTF. CDR3 sequence (DNA): TGTGCCAGCAGCTTAGCACCGGGGAGTTCGCCGTCCGGGGCCAACGTCCTGACTTTC.

This clonotype was detected many times. The chain links TRBV30 to TRBJ2-3; the match to TRBD2 covers 9 bases. J lost 10 bases, V lost 1 base, and 6 bases had no gene match. The CDR3 runs 13 residues. The germline V gene has CDR1 GTSNPN and CDR2 SVGIG (reference sequence). CDR3 DNA sequence: TGTGCCTGGAGTGCTAGCGGGGAATGGGCGCAGTATTTT. It encodes CAWSASGEWAQYF.

This clonotype was found a few times. The V and J genes are TRBV5-4 and TRBJ2-3; D uncertain. V lost 4 bases to trimming and J lost 2 bases, with 11 bases between them. CDR1 and CDR2 from the germline V gene are SGHNT and YYREEE (reference sequence). The CDR3 consists of 14 residues. CDR3 DNA: TGTGCCAGCAGCAGACGGAGATACACAGATACGCAGTATTTT. As protein: CASSRRRYTDTQYF.

This clonotype came up many times. This chain connects TRBV20-1 to TRBJ1-4; 10 bases align to TRBD1. Trimming took 0 bases from V and 6 from J; bases not matched to a gene: 4. Germline CDR1 reads DFQATT; CDR2 reads SNEGSKA (reference sequence). This CDR3 has 15 residues. The CDR3 DNA follows: TGCAGTGCTAGAGACCGGACAGGGGGGGATGAAAAACTGTTTTTT. It is translated as CSARDRTGGDEKLFF.

The V call is TRBV5-4, the J call TRBJ2-2, with D unclear. Germline V gives CDR1 SGHNT, CDR2 YYREEE (reference sequence). This CDR3 contains 15 residues. The V and J ends lost 4 bases and 1 base respectively, with 11 bases between them. The CDR3 DNA reads as TGTGCCAGCAGCCCCGGCAGGCAGAACACCGGGGAGCTGTTTTTT. Translating it yields CASSPGRQNTGELFF.

The chain uses TRBV29-1 and TRBJ2-7, with D maybe TRBD2 (5 bases). The CDR3 loop spans 13 amino acids. Trimming cost V 6 bases and J 1 base, with 13 bases left between them. From germline, CDR1 is SQVTM and CDR2 ANQGSEA. CDR3: CSVVPTSSYEQYF. The CDR3 DNA reads TGCAGCGTGGTCCCAACTAGTTCCTACGAGCAGTACTTC.

The chain uses TRBV4-1 and TRBJ2-3, with D unresolved. Germline CDR1 is MGHRA and CDR2 is YSYEKL. V lost 0 bases and J lost 9, with 7 bases in between. The CDR3 consists of 12 residues. The CDR3 DNA sequence: TGCGCCAGCAGCCAAGAGCCGCGCACGCAGTATTTT. This codes for CASSQEPRTQYF.

This clonotype was picked up many times. The chain employs TRBV20-1 and TRBJ1-2, with a weak D call TRBD1 (6 bases). This CDR3 comprises 14 residues. The V gene lost 0 bases and the J gene lost 4 bases, with 12 bases spanning the gap. Per germline, CDR1 DFQATT and CDR2 SNEGSKA (reference sequence). This chain's CDR3 is CSAREGRGPYGYTF. The DNA of the CDR3 is TGCAGTGCTAGAGAAGGCAGGGGACCCTATGGCTACACCTTC.

The table lists this clonotype with many counts. J is TRBJ1-5 and V is TRBV13; TRBD1 is a possible D gene (6 bases). Deletions cut 5 bases from V and 4 bases from J, with 12 bases between. Germline V CDR1 and CDR2: PRHDT, FYEKMQ (reference sequence). The CDR3 extends over 14 amino acids. As DNA, the CDR3 is TGTGCCAGCAGCCGCGGGGGGCCAAATCAGCCCCAGCATTTT. It specifies CASSRGGPNQPQHF.

This clonotype was detected many times. This chain uses TRBV7-9 with TRBJ2-7, with D possibly TRBD2 on 5 matching bases. The CDR3 is made up of 16 amino acids. Germline CDR1 reads SEHNR; CDR2 reads FQNEAQ (reference sequence). V lost 0 bases and J lost 0, with 12 bases in between. The CDR3: CASSLAAAASSYEQYF. The CDR3 nucleotides are TGTGCCAGCAGCTTAGCGGCAGCGGCCAGCTCCTACGAGCAGTACTTC.

In its sample, this clonotype was seen many times. The rearrangement links TRBV20-1 to TRBJ2-3; D unresolved. The V gene lost 3 bases and the J gene lost 2 bases, with 9 bases spanning the gap. This CDR3 spans 13 amino acids. Germline V gives CDR1 DFQATT, CDR2 SNEGSKA (reference sequence). In DNA form, the CDR3 reads TGCAGTGCTAGTATTGTGGACACAGATACGCAGTATTTT. This translates into CSASIVDTDTQYF.

This clonotype has a count of ten or more. This rearrangement joins TRBV5-1 to TRBJ2-5, with D uncertain. CDR1 is SGHRS and CDR2 is YFSETQ in the germline V gene. Trimming pared 8 bases from V and 1 base from J, leaving 9 bases between. CDR3 length: 12 residues. CDR3 protein: CASHDSQETQYF. In DNA, the CDR3 is TGCGCCAGTCACGACTCCCAAGAGACCCAGTACTTC.

There are many counts of this clonotype. V gene TRBV12-3 or TRBV12-4 combines with J gene TRBJ2-7, with D tentatively TRBD1 (6 bases). This CDR3 spans 13 amino acids. The V end lost 6 bases, the J end lost 3 bases, and 12 bases lay between the germline ends. The CDR3 loop is CASSKQGNYEQYF. The CDR3 nucleotides read TGTGCCAGCAGCAAACAGGGTAACTACGAGCAGTACTTC.

This clonotype is medium-sized. This chain uses TRBV14 with TRBJ1-1; 7 bases are a match to TRBD1. CDR1 and CDR2 from the germline V gene are SGHDN and FVKESK. V shed 4 bases, J shed 10 bases, and the junction held 9 bases outside the gene matches. The CDR3 spans 13 residues. DNA of the CDR3: TGTGCCAGCAGCCCGGAGACAGGGCGTGTAGCTTTCTTT. This translates into CASSPETGRVAFF.

The table lists this clonotype with many counts. The rearrangement joins TRBV20-1 to TRBJ1-1, with D unresolved. Trimming took 5 bases from V and 2 from J, leaving 12 bases between them. This CDR3 comprises 13 residues. Germline V gene lookup returns CDR1 DFQATT and CDR2 SNEGSKA (reference sequence). Here the CDR3 reads CSARGDANTEAFF. The CDR3 region has the DNA TGCAGTGCTCGAGGAGATGCTAACACTGAAGCTTTCTTT.

V is TRBV6-1 and J is TRBJ1-1; D unresolved. The CDR3 has 13 amino acids. Trimming removed 3 bases from V and 3 bases from J, with 8 bases in between. Germline V gives CDR1 MNHNS, CDR2 SASEGT. This CDR3 is CASSEAFHTEAFF. CDR3 in DNA: TGTGCCAGCAGTGAGGCCTTTCACACTGAAGCTTTCTTT.

This clonotype is labeled medium-sized. The V call is TRBV12-3 or TRBV12-4, the J call TRBJ1-3; 8 bases are shared with TRBD1. The V and J ends lost 9 bases and 3 bases, in that order; junction bases with no gene match: 4. This CDR3 is 13 amino acids long. As DNA, the CDR3 is TGTGCCAGTTCGACAGGGGATGGAAACACCATATATTTT. Its translation is CASSTGDGNTIYF.

In its sample, this clonotype was seen a few times. The genes are TRBV12-5 and TRBJ1-1; maybe TRBD1 (6 bases). Deletions cut 1 base from V and 1 base from J, with 13 bases between. Per germline, CDR1 LGHNT and CDR2 FRNRAP. The CDR3 totals 16 residues. The CDR3 reads CASGLDPGQQNTEAFF. The DNA for the CDR3 is TGTGCTAGTGGTTTGGACCCCGGACAGCAGAACACTGAAGCTTTCTTT.

This clonotype was seen at least ten times. J is TRBJ2-3 and V is TRBV6-5; 7 nucleotides line up with TRBD2. CDR3 length equals 16 residues. Germline CDR1 reads MNHEY; CDR2 reads SVGAGI. The V and J ends lost 6 bases and 5 bases, in that order; junction bases with no gene match: 14. The CDR3, as DNA: TGTGCCAGCAGGTCTCTGGGACGGGGGGATCGAGATACGCAGTATTTT. It translates to CASRSLGRGDRDTQYF.

Ten or more counts support this clonotype. The chain joins TRBV5-1 to TRBJ1-5; 8 bases map to TRBD1. The CDR3 consists of 15 residues. Germline CDR1 and CDR2: SGHRS and YFSETQ. V shed 3 bases, J shed 3 bases, and the junction held 5 bases outside the gene matches. The chain's CDR3 is CASSSDRALNQPQHF. The DNA of the CDR3 is TGCGCCAGCAGCTCGGACAGGGCTCTCAATCAGCCCCAGCATTTT.

This clonotype was detected ten times or more. This chain connects TRBV6-2 or TRBV6-3 to TRBJ2-2; 12 bases match TRBD1. CDR1 is MNHEY, CDR2 SVGEGT, per germline. This CDR3 is built from 16 residues. V gave up 4 bases and J gave up 3 bases; unmatched junction bases: 3. The CDR3 spells CASSLGQGAYTGELFF. As DNA, the CDR3 is TGTGCCAGCAGTTTGGGACAGGGGGCATACACCGGGGAGCTGTTTTTT.

This clonotype was counted at least ten times. The genes are TRBV9 and TRBJ1-1; unclear D gene. The CDR3 has 15 residues. Germline values: CDR1 SGDLS, CDR2 YYNGEE. The V end lost 0 bases, the J end lost 4 bases, and 13 bases lay between the germline ends. This chain's CDR3 is CASSVGPAVSTEAFF. The DNA of the CDR3 is TGTGCCAGCAGCGTAGGGCCGGCGGTGAGCACTGAAGCTTTCTTT.

This clonotype was seen a few times. V and J are TRBV28 and TRBJ1-2; D call uncertain. CDR1 MDHEN and CDR2 SYDVKM come from the germline V gene. CDR3 length: 12 residues. V was pared by 5 bases and J by 2 bases, with 6 bases between. The CDR3 sequence is CASSLHNYGYTF. CDR3 sequence (DNA): TGTGCCAGCAGTCTCCACAACTATGGCTACACCTTC.

This clonotype has a count of ten or more. The chain is built from TRBV11-2 and TRBJ2-4, with D possibly being TRBD1 (6 bases). V was shortened by 5 bases and J by 0 bases, with 23 bases between the two germline ends. The germline CDR1 and CDR2 sequences are SGHAT and FQNNGV. CDR3 length: 19 residues. As DNA, the CDR3 is TGTGCCAGCAGCCGATCGGACAGTTTTTTCGACCTAGCCAAAAACATTCAGTACTTC. It codes for CASSRSDSFFDLAKNIQYF.

The sample holds many counts of this clonotype. The chain joins TRBV9 to TRBJ1-1; D perhaps matches TRBD1 (6 bases). The CDR3 covers 14 residues. V lost 3 bases and J 2 bases, leaving 11 bases between the germline ends. CDR1 and CDR2 from the germline V gene are SGDLS and YYNGEE. In nucleotides, the CDR3 is TGTGCCAGCAGCGCCCGGGACACAAACACTGAAGCTTTCTTT. Residues: CASSARDTNTEAFF.

This clonotype has only a few counts. As DNA, the CDR3 is TGTGCCAGCAGCTTAGAGGGCGGACAGAGCACAGATACGCAGTATTTT. Translation: CASSLEGGQSTDTQYF. J is TRBJ2-3 and V is TRBV7-8, with D tentatively TRBD1 (6 bases). Deletions cut 1 base from V and 0 bases from J, with 11 bases between. CDR3 size: 16 residues. CDR1 SGHVS and CDR2 FQNEAQ come from the germline V gene.

The chain is built from TRBV28 and TRBJ2-5; 9 nucleotides line up with TRBD2. Per germline, CDR1 MDHEN and CDR2 SYDVKM. This CDR3 comprises 14 residues. The junction had 4 bases not matched to a gene; V was cut back by 6 bases and J by 2 bases. This CDR3 is CASSLSGGQETQYF. For the CDR3, the DNA is TGTGCCAGCAGCCTTAGCGGGGGACAAGAGACCCAGTACTTC. Filled out from reference TRBV28 and TRBJ2-5, the complete variable domain reads DVKVTQSSRYLVKRTGEKVFLECVQDMDHENMFWYRQDPGLGLRLIYFSYDVKMKEKGDIPEGYSVSREKKERFSLILESASTNQTSMYLCASSLSGGQETQYFGPGTRLLVL.